The 22 T cell receptor beta chains presented below share a single source sample, sequenced in a study of identifying expanded T cells in peripheral blood. Clones were sequenced by immunoSEQ multiplex PCR, and TCRdb holds only the in-frame ones, with some missing. The sample holds tens of thousands of clones, roughly 85% seen once. Sequencing input: blood. The receptors stem from a person aged 18 to 70 in good health.

This chain connects TRBV4-1 to TRBJ1-1; D remains ambiguous. This CDR3 comprises 13 residues. The germline gives CDR1 MGHRA, CDR2 YSYEKL. V was cut by 8 bases and J by 1 base, with 11 bases left in between. DNA for the CDR3: TGCGCCAGCTCGAGTATGGGGAACACTGAAGCTTTCTTT. Its protein product is CASSSMGNTEAFF.

The J gene is TRBJ2-4, the V gene TRBV5-1, with a possible D match to TRBD1 (6 bases). V dropped 1 base and J dropped 0 bases, with 23 bases sitting between them. The germline V gene encodes CDR1 SGHRS and CDR2 YFSETQ. The CDR3 contains 20 residues. This CDR3 is CASSLSPDSTGLGAKNIQYF. In DNA, the CDR3 is TGCGCCAGCAGCTTGTCCCCCGACTCGACAGGTCTGGGAGCCAAAAACATTCAGTACTTC.

The J gene is TRBJ2-5, the V gene TRBV10-1, with TRBD1 as a possible D gene (6 bases). The end of the DNA aligns better with TRBJ2-7, so the J call may be wrong. There are 13 residues in the CDR3. Germline CDR1 reads WNHNN; CDR2 reads SYGVQD (reference sequence). The CDR3 DNA sequence: TGCGCCAGCAGTGAGTCGGGCAGGGGCGAGCAGTACTTC. This encodes CASSESGRGEQYF.

V and J are TRBV18 and TRBJ2-7; the D gene is possibly TRBD1 (6 bases). The CDR3 is made up of 13 amino acids. V lost 2 bases and J 3 bases, leaving 8 bases between the germline ends. Germline V gene data show CDR1 as KGHSH and CDR2 as LQKENI. In DNA form, the CDR3 reads TGTGCCAGCTCACCAGGGGGCGACTACGAGCAGTACTTC. Its translation: CASSPGGDYEQYF.

The CDR3 DNA is TGTGCCAGCAGCCAGAGGGCAGCGCGGAATGAAAAACTGTTTTTT. This translates into CASSQRAARNEKLFF. V usage is TRBV7-2 and J usage is TRBJ1-4, with D hard to call. Between the trimmed V and J ends, which lost 5 bases and 5 bases, there was a span of 15 bases. The CDR3 extends over 15 amino acids. Germline V lookup: CDR1 SGHTA, CDR2 FQGNSA.

For the CDR3, the DNA is TGTGCCAGCAGCTTAGCAGAGAACACTGAAGCTTTCTTT. This sequence encodes CASSLAENTEAFF. This sequence joins TRBV7-7 and TRBJ1-1; D not certain. Germline CDR1 is SSHAT and CDR2 is FNYEAQ (reference sequence). V lost 0 bases and J 1 base, leaving 3 bases between the germline ends. This CDR3 spans 13 amino acids.

The genes are TRBV7-2 and TRBJ2-1, with no clear D. The CDR3 covers 13 residues. Trimming cost V 2 bases and J 3 bases, with 5 bases left between them. Germline CDR1 is SGHTA and CDR2 is FQGNSA. This chain's CDR3 is CASSLLFYNEQFF. Here the CDR3 DNA reads TGTGCCAGCAGCTTATTATTCTACAATGAGCAGTTCTTC. The whole variable domain, filled in from reference TRBV7-2 and TRBJ2-1, reads GAGVSQSPSNKVTEKGKDVELRCDPISGHTALYWYRQSLGQGLEFLIYFQGNSAPDKSGLPSDRFSAERTGGSVSTLTIQRTQQEDSAVYLCASSLLFYNEQFFGPGTRLTVL.

The chain employs TRBV11-2 and TRBJ2-7, with 10 bases fitting TRBD2. In germline, CDR1 is SGHAT, CDR2 FQNNGV. The V and J ends lost 1 base and 4 bases, in that order; junction bases with no gene match: 7. The CDR3 length is 16 residues. The CDR3 loop is CASSLVAASGGYEQYF. DNA for the CDR3: TGTGCCAGCAGCTTAGTCGCGGCTAGCGGGGGTTACGAGCAGTACTTC.

The CDR3 bases are TGTGCCACCAGCGTCCGGGCAGCTAGCACAGATACGCAGTATTTT. It translates to CATSVRAASTDTQYF. J is TRBJ2-3 and V is TRBV15; no clear D. The V and J ends lost 5 bases and 0 bases respectively, with 12 bases between them. This CDR3 is 15 amino acids long. CDR1 and CDR2 (germline): LNHNV, YYDKDF (reference sequence).

V gene TRBV7-2 combines with J gene TRBJ1-2, with 10 bases aligning to TRBD1. Germline CDR1 is SGHTA and CDR2 is FQGNSA. This CDR3 has 15 residues. V lost 3 bases to trimming and J lost 6 bases; unmatched junction nucleotides: 7. CDR3 in amino acids: CASSLETGGRDGYTF. The CDR3 coding sequence is TGTGCCAGCAGCTTGGAGACAGGGGGCAGGGATGGCTACACCTTC.

V is TRBV27 and J is TRBJ1-1; 9 nucleotides agree with TRBD1. From germline, CDR1 is MNHEY and CDR2 SMNVEV (reference sequence). This CDR3 region has 15 residues. V lost 10 bases, J lost 1 base, and 10 bases stayed unmatched. The CDR3 spells CATKGQGERNTEAFF. The CDR3 nucleotides are TGTGCCACCAAGGGACAGGGAGAAAGGAACACTGAAGCTTTCTTT.

This chain connects TRBV6-1 to TRBJ1-1, with unresolved D. The CDR3 consists of 13 residues. The germline V gene encodes CDR1 MNHNS and CDR2 SASEGT. V was pared by 4 bases and J by 4 bases, with 10 bases between. CDR3 sequence reads: CASSAVGSTEAFF. The CDR3 DNA sequence: TGTGCCAGCAGTGCCGTCGGGAGCACTGAAGCTTTCTTT.

The genes are TRBV29-1 and TRBJ2-5; the match to TRBD2 covers 9 bases. CDR3 length: 15 amino acids. V shed 7 bases and J 5 bases; nucleotides not matched to a gene: 14. Germline-derived CDR1 and CDR2 are SQVTM and ANQGSEA. The CDR3 protein is CSASPPAGGQETQYF. CDR3 DNA: TGCAGCGCCTCACCTCCGGCGGGGGGGCAGGAGACCCAGTACTTC.

V gene TRBV7-9 combines with J gene TRBJ2-3, with D perhaps TRBD2 (6 bases). CDR1 and CDR2 from the germline V gene are SEHNR and FQNEAQ (reference sequence). The ends were cut back, 1 base at V and 2 bases at J, with 13 bases in the middle. The CDR3 loop spans 16 amino acids. This CDR3 reads CASSLVGGAHTDTQYF. Written as DNA, the CDR3 is TGTGCCAGCAGCTTAGTAGGCGGGGCCCACACAGATACGCAGTATTTT.

The genes are TRBV2 and TRBJ2-2, with D possibly being TRBD1 (5 bases). The CDR3 has 16 amino acids. V gave up 6 bases and J gave up 2 bases, with 16 bases separating them. Germline V gives CDR1 SNHLY, CDR2 FYNNEI. The CDR3 bases are TGTGCCAGCAGCTCCCAGGGATCTCTTAACACCGGGGAGCTGTTTTTT. It codes for CASSSQGSLNTGELFF.

The chain is built from TRBV6-5 and TRBJ1-1, with 9 bases identical to TRBD1. This CDR3 is built from 15 residues. V lost 7 bases, J lost 5 bases, and 11 bases stayed unmatched. From germline, CDR1 is MNHEY and CDR2 SVGAGI. The CDR3 DNA reads as TGTGCCAGCACTAACGGTGGGACAGGGCTTACTGAAGCTTTCTTT. It translates to CASTNGGTGLTEAFF.

The chain has TRBV11-3 and TRBJ2-1, with 7 bases that match TRBD1. Losses at the gene ends were 3 bases for V and 5 bases for J; bases not matched to a gene: 1. Germline V gene lookup returns CDR1 SGHNT and CDR2 YENEEA. The CDR3 extends over 13 amino acids. CDR3 in amino acids: CASSLTGNNEQFF. The CDR3 bases are TGTGCCAGCAGCTTGACAGGGAACAATGAGCAGTTCTTC.

This rearrangement joins TRBV11-2 to TRBJ2-7; 8 bases align to TRBD1. The CDR3 has 14 residues. J was trimmed by 3 bases and V by 5 bases; bases with no gene match: 6. Germline-derived CDR1 and CDR2 are SGHAT and FQNNGV. The DNA for the CDR3 is TGTGCCAGCAGCGTAGGGACAGGCCTCTACGAGCAGTACTTC. Its protein product is CASSVGTGLYEQYF. Filled out from reference TRBV11-2 and TRBJ2-7, the complete variable domain reads EAGVAQSPRYKIIEKRQSVAFWCNPISGHATLYWYQQILGQGPKLLIQFQNNGVVDDSQLPKDRFSAERLKGVDSTLKIQPAKLEDSAVYLCASSVGTGLYEQYFGPGTRLTVT.

The V and J genes are TRBV7-2 and TRBJ2-3; D may match TRBD1 or TRBD2 (5 bases each). Trimming took off 2 bases at V and 5 bases at J, with 20 bases between the two ends. Germline loops: CDR1 SGHTA, CDR2 FQGNSA. The CDR3 spans 17 residues. The CDR3 loop reads CASSLTGPRGDGDTQYF. In nucleotides, the CDR3 is TGTGCCAGCAGCTTAACGGGCCCGAGAGGGGACGGAGATACGCAGTATTTT.

The DNA for the CDR3 is TGCGCCAGCAGCCCGAATCGGGGGCCAACTAACTATGGCTACACCTTC. Translation gives CASSPNRGPTNYGYTF. The J gene is TRBJ1-2, the V gene TRBV5-1; the D gene is possibly TRBD1 (6 bases). The CDR3 is 16 amino acids. Trimming left V 4 bases short and J 0 bases short, with 16 bases between. Germline assignment: CDR1 SGHRS and CDR2 YFSETQ.

V is TRBV11-3 and J is TRBJ2-1; D not certain. There are 12 residues in the CDR3. Germline V CDR1 and CDR2: SGHNT, YENEEA. Trimming stripped 4 bases from V and 2 bases from J, with 3 bases between. For the CDR3, the DNA is TGTGCCAGCAGCTCCCCCTACAATGAGCAGTTCTTC. Amino acid sequence: CASSSPYNEQFF.

This clone was detected only once. The V gene is TRBV19, the J gene TRBJ1-5, with TRBD1 as a possible D gene (6 bases). CDR1 is LNHDA and CDR2 is SQIVND in the germline V gene (reference sequence). The CDR3 extends over 14 amino acids. Trimming shortened V by 6 bases and J by 3 bases, and 12 bases separated the two germline ends. CDR3 residues: CASRRGHPNQPQHF. The CDR3 DNA sequence: TGTGCCAGTAGGCGGGGACACCCCAATCAGCCCCAGCATTTT.